These 21 T cell receptor beta chains were all obtained from the same sample, sequenced in a study of blood T cell repertoires in COVID-19. Profiled with immunoSEQ multiplex PCR; TCRdb holds only in-frame clones, not every one. This table has around 200,000 clones, about four fifths appearing once. Sequenced input: peripheral blood. These receptors came from a man aged 45-65 years with active or convalescent COVID-19.

CDR3 coding DNA: TGCGCCAGCTTACCGGGGACAGGGGACGACGGGGAGCTGTTTTTT. It encodes CASLPGTGDDGELFF. The J gene is TRBJ2-2, the V gene TRBV5-1, with 10 bases matching TRBD1. The trim removed 7 bases at V and 7 bases at J, leaving 10 bases unmatched. This CDR3 comprises 15 residues. Germline CDR1 is SGHRS and CDR2 is YFSETQ.

This rearrangement joins TRBV5-4 to TRBJ1-2, with D perhaps matching TRBD1 (6 bases). Germline CDR1 is SGHNT and CDR2 is YYREEE (reference sequence). The V and J ends lost 0 bases and 7 bases respectively, with 16 bases between them. The CDR3 runs 15 residues. This chain's CDR3 is CASSLVVGGIFGYTF. The CDR3 region has the DNA TGTGCCAGCAGCTTGGTGGTAGGGGGAATTTTTGGCTACACCTTC. Combining the CDR3 with reference TRBV5-4 and TRBJ1-2 gives the whole variable domain ETGVTQSPTHLIKTRGQQVTLRCSSQSGHNTVSWYQQALGQGPQFIFQYYREEENGRGNFPPRFSGLQFPNYSSELNVNALELDDSALYLCASSLVVGGIFGYTFGSGTRLTVV.

The V gene is TRBV28, the J gene TRBJ1-1; no reliable D call. Germline CDR1 and CDR2: MDHEN and SYDVKM. Between the trimmed V and J ends, which lost 2 bases and 9 bases, there was a span of 13 bases. CDR3 size: 13 residues. CDR3 protein: CASSLVSETQAFF. CDR3 nucleotides: TGTGCCAGCAGTTTAGTCTCAGAAACCCAAGCTTTCTTT.

The J gene is TRBJ1-1, the V gene TRBV6-5; D is undetermined. Trimming took off 0 bases at V and 0 bases at J, with 8 bases between the two ends. This CDR3 has 15 residues. The germline CDR1 and CDR2 sequences are MNHEY and SVGAGI. The CDR3: CASSYSSDLNTEAFF. CDR3 sequence (DNA): TGTGCCAGCAGTTACTCCTCAGATTTGAACACTGAAGCTTTCTTT.

The chain recombines TRBV15 with TRBJ1-1; TRBD1 is a possible D gene (5 bases). The ends were cut back, 3 bases at V and 7 bases at J, with 18 bases in the middle. Germline V gene lookup returns CDR1 LNHNV and CDR2 YYDKDF (reference sequence). This CDR3 has 15 amino acids. In DNA, the CDR3 is TGTGCCACCAGCAGGAACAGATGGGGGGATGGTGAAGCTTTCTTT. It codes for CATSRNRWGDGEAFF.

This clone was recorded only once. CDR3 residues: CATRGLVNTEAFF. Written as DNA, the CDR3 is TGTGCCACCAGGGGGCTCGTGAACACTGAAGCTTTCTTT. The chain carries TRBV24-1 and TRBJ1-1, with D possibly TRBD1 on 5 matching bases. V was cut by 7 bases and J by 0 bases, with 8 bases left in between. CDR3 length: 13 residues. In germline, CDR1 is KGHDR, CDR2 SFDVKD.

The J gene is TRBJ2-3, the V gene TRBV19; possibly TRBD2 for D (7 bases). This CDR3 is 13 amino acids long. V gave up 7 bases and J gave up 9 bases, with 17 bases separating them. Germline CDR1 LNHDA, CDR2 SQIVND (reference sequence). In DNA form, the CDR3 reads TGTGCCAGTATTCCCGATCCGGGGGGCACGCAGTATTTT. This gives the protein CASIPDPGGTQYF.

The rearrangement uses TRBV4-3 and TRBJ2-3, with TRBD2 matching 14 bases. CDR1 and CDR2 from the germline V gene are LGHNA and YSLEER. The CDR3 runs to 15 residues. The trim removed 3 bases at V and 4 bases at J, leaving 0 bases unmatched. The CDR3 bases are TGCGCCAGCAGCCAGGGACTAGCGGGGGCAGATACGCAGTATTTT. Its protein is CASSQGLAGADTQYF.

The J gene is TRBJ2-1, the V gene TRBV20-1; D may be TRBD1 (5 bases). The CDR3 spans 11 residues. CDR1 and CDR2 from the germline V gene are DFQATT and SNEGSKA (reference sequence). Trimming shortened V by 5 bases and J by 11 bases, and 13 bases separated the two germline ends. In DNA, the CDR3 is TGCAGTGCTGAGCCAGGGTTTAAGCAGTTCTTC. Protein: CSAEPGFKQFF.

This clone is a singleton in its sample. In DNA form, the CDR3 reads TGTGCCAGCAGTTTGATAGCGGGGGGCCTACCACGTGAGGAGACCCAGTACTTC. Its translation is CASSLIAGGLPREETQYF. V and J are TRBV28 and TRBJ2-5; 10 nucleotides agree with TRBD2. The germline V gene has CDR1 MDHEN and CDR2 SYDVKM. The junction had 15 bases not matched to a gene; V was cut back by 3 bases and J by 5 bases. The CDR3 is made up of 18 amino acids. Together with reference TRBV28 and TRBJ2-5, the CDR3 gives the full variable domain: DVKVTQSSRYLVKRTGEKVFLECVQDMDHENMFWYRQDPGLGLRLIYFSYDVKMKEKGDIPEGYSVSREKKERFSLILESASTNQTSMYLCASSLIAGGLPREETQYFGPGTRLLVL.

Here the CDR3 DNA reads TGTGCCATCAGTCCGACAGGGGGCATGACTGAAGCTTTCTTT. Residues: CAISPTGGMTEAFF. This chain uses TRBV10-3 with TRBJ1-1, with 10 bases that match TRBD1. Germline CDR1 ENHRY, CDR2 SYGVKD. The V and J ends lost 5 bases and 5 bases, in that order; junction bases with no gene match: 5. This CDR3 spans 14 amino acids.

The chain links TRBV27 to TRBJ2-7; 8 bases fit TRBD1. This CDR3 is built from 15 residues. With V trimmed by 6 bases and J by 1 base, 8 bases remained unmatched. Germline CDR1 reads MNHEY; CDR2 reads SMNVEV (reference sequence). The CDR3 spells CASSQDRVGSYEQYF. DNA of the CDR3: TGTGCCAGCAGCCAGGACAGGGTGGGGTCCTACGAGCAGTACTTC.

The rearrangement joins TRBV19 to TRBJ2-3; the D gene is possibly TRBD1 (6 bases). From germline, CDR1 is LNHDA and CDR2 SQIVND (reference sequence). Trimming shortened V by 10 bases and J by 2 bases, and 13 bases separated the two germline ends. The CDR3 spans 13 residues. The CDR3 sequence: CATSNRVTDTQYF. CDR3 nucleotides: TGTGCCACTTCTAACAGGGTCACAGATACGCAGTATTTT.

The V and J genes are TRBV7-2 and TRBJ1-2; tentative D call: TRBD1 (5 bases). Germline CDR1 and CDR2: SGHTA and FQGNSA. The CDR3 loop spans 13 amino acids. The V and J ends lost 0 bases and 12 bases respectively, with 14 bases between them. The CDR3 sequence: CASSLAFGTGDTF. CDR3 DNA sequence: TGTGCCAGCAGCTTAGCGTTTGGGACTGGAGACACCTTC. Combining the CDR3 with reference TRBV7-2 and TRBJ1-2 gives the whole variable domain GAGVSQSPSNKVTEKGKDVELRCDPISGHTALYWYRQSLGQGLEFLIYFQGNSAPDKSGLPSDRFSAERTGGSVSTLTIQRTQQEDSAVYLCASSLAFGTGDTFGSGTRLTVV.

The chain couples TRBV18 to TRBJ1-2; D is ambiguous. Looked up from germline, CDR1 is KGHSH and CDR2 is LQKENI. The CDR3 contains 13 residues. The ends were cut back, 9 bases at V and 2 bases at J, with 13 bases in the middle. Here the CDR3 DNA reads TGTGCCAGTTTACCGGGTTCCAACTATGGCTACACCTTC. This gives the protein CASLPGSNYGYTF.

The V gene is TRBV7-2, the J gene TRBJ1-3, with TRBD1 matching over 8 bases. Germline CDR1 reads SGHTA; CDR2 reads FQGNSA. V lost 3 bases, J lost 2 bases, and 3 bases stayed unmatched. This CDR3 is built from 15 residues. The CDR3 region is CASSFTTGAGNTIYF. For the CDR3, the DNA is TGTGCCAGCAGCTTCACGACAGGGGCTGGAAACACCATATATTTT. Using reference TRBV7-2 and TRBJ1-3 for the parts outside the CDR3, the full variable domain is GAGVSQSPSNKVTEKGKDVELRCDPISGHTALYWYRQSLGQGLEFLIYFQGNSAPDKSGLPSDRFSAERTGGSVSTLTIQRTQQEDSAVYLCASSFTTGAGNTIYFGEGSWLTVV.

DNA of the CDR3: TGCAGTGGGACAAGTCTCGCTGGGGCTTTCTTT. It is translated as CSGTSLAGAFF. V is TRBV20-1 and J is TRBJ1-1; tentatively, D is TRBD1 (5 bases). Trimming shortened V by 7 bases and J by 11 bases, and 17 bases separated the two germline ends. The CDR3 is made up of 11 amino acids. CDR1 and CDR2 from the germline V gene are DFQATT and SNEGSKA (reference sequence).

V is TRBV6-1 and J is TRBJ2-7; the D is unclear. V was shortened by 2 bases and J by 9 bases, with 8 bases between the two germline ends. In germline, CDR1 is MNHNS, CDR2 SASEGT. The CDR3 runs 11 residues. CDR3 protein: CASSEIPGQYF. CDR3 in DNA: TGTGCCAGCAGTGAAATCCCAGGGCAGTACTTC.

The chain links TRBV6-5 to TRBJ2-7, with 7 bases aligning to TRBD1. J gave up 0 bases and V 5 bases, and 4 bases lay outside the gene matches. CDR1 and CDR2 from the germline V gene are MNHEY and SVGAGI. The CDR3 has 14 amino acids. CDR3 sequence (DNA): TGTGCCAGCAGTACAGGGGTCAACTCCTACGAGCAGTACTTC. Translation gives CASSTGVNSYEQYF.

Comments on this clone: Different DNA sequences within this sample yield the same CDR3. The chain couples TRBV4-3 to TRBJ2-2; maybe TRBD2 (5 bases). Deletions cut 0 bases from V and 1 base from J, with 12 bases between. The CDR3 is 17 residues long. Germline CDR1 and CDR2: LGHNA and YSLEER. The CDR3 spells CASSQDNAGWNTGELFF. The CDR3 region has the DNA TGCGCCAGCAGCCAAGATAATGCGGGCTGGAACACCGGGGAGCTGTTTTTT.

V is TRBV9 and J is TRBJ2-3; 9 bases map to TRBD2. The germline V gene encodes CDR1 SGDLS and CDR2 YYNGEE. Trimming removed 3 bases from V and 2 bases from J; junction bases left unmatched: 4. CDR3 size: 15 residues. Here the CDR3 reads CASSERGVDTDTQYF. In DNA, the CDR3 is TGTGCCAGCAGCGAGCGGGGGGTCGACACAGATACGCAGTATTTT.